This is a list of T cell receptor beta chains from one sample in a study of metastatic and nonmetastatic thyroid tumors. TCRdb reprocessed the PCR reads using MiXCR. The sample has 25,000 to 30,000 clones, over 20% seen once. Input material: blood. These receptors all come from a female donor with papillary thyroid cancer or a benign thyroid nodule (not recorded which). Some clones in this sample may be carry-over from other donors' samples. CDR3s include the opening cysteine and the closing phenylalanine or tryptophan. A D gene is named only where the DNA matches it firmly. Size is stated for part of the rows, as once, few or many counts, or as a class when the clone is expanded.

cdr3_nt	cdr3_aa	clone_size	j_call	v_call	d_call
TGTGCCAGCAGTCCCTCGTGGGGGACAGAGACCCAGTACTTC	CASSPSWGTETQYF	few	TRBJ2-5	TRBV28	NA
TGTGCCTGGAGTCAGCCTAACTATGGCTACACCTTC	CAWSQPNYGYTF	NA	TRBJ1-2	TRBV30	NA
TGTGCCAGCAGCCAAGAACCACTAGCGGGATCCTACGAGCAGTACTTC	CASSQEPLAGSYEQYF	many	TRBJ2-7	TRBV3-1	TRBD2
TGTGCCAGCAGCCTATGGGCGGGAGGGTCAGAGACCCAGTACTTC	CASSLWAGGSETQYF	many	TRBJ2-5	TRBV7-3	TRBD2
TGTGCCAGCATTTACTTGACTAGCGGGTGCACCGGGAAGCTGTTTTTT	CASIYLTSGCTGKLFF	few	TRBJ2-2	TRBV6-2/TRBV6-3	TRBD2
TGTGCCAGCAGCCGATCTCGGTCGGGGTATGGGGAAGCTTTCTTT	CASSRSRSGYGEAFF	NA	TRBJ1-1	TRBV7-9	NA
TGTGCCACCAGTGATTCCACCAGGGGGGGCGCAGGGAAGGAGACCCAGTACTTC	CATSDSTRGGAGKETQYF	NA	TRBJ2-5	TRBV24-1	NA
TGTGCCAGCAGTTCTTGGACACCTGAAGCTTTCTTT	CASSSWTPEAFF	many	TRBJ1-1	TRBV28	NA
TGCGCCAGCAGCCGGGATACAGGTCCCTTAGCCTATGGCTACACCTTC	CASSRDTGPLAYGYTF	NA	TRBJ1-2	TRBV4-3	NA
TGTGCCACCTCCAAGGGGCTTTCTGGAAACACCATATATTTT	CATSKGLSGNTIYF	many	TRBJ1-3	TRBV11-2	NA
TGTGCCAGCAGTTGGGGCGCGGGACAGGGGCTTTCACCCCTCCACTTT	CASSWGAGQGLSPLHF	few	TRBJ1-6	TRBV28	TRBD1
TGCGCCACCACCTGGGACAGGGGTACAGATACGCAGTATTTT	CATTWDRGTDTQYF	few	TRBJ2-3	TRBV10-1	TRBD1
TGCAGCGTTGTGCGGGCCAGCTCCTACGAGCAGTACTTC	CSVVRASSYEQYF	NA	TRBJ2-7	TRBV29-1	NA
TGCAGTGCTAGAGGGGCTAGAAGGCAAGAGCAGTACTTC	CSARGARRQEQYF	NA	TRBJ2-7	TRBV20-1	NA
TGTGCCAGCAGTCGGCAGGACAGGGCGTATTCACCCCTCCACTTT	CASSRQDRAYSPLHF	NA	TRBJ1-6	TRBV11-2	TRBD1
TGCGCCAGCAAAGGGCAGGGGGAGAATTCACCCCTCCACTTT	CASKGQGENSPLHF	many	TRBJ1-6	TRBV5-1	TRBD1
TGTGCCACCGCTGAGGACTACCACAACAATGAGCAGTTCTTC	CATAEDYHNNEQFF	many	TRBJ2-1	TRBV24-1	NA
TGTGCCAGCAGACTCGGGACAGGGATAGGCTACACCTTC	CASRLGTGIGYTF	NA	TRBJ1-2	TRBV6-1	TRBD1
TGTGCCAGCAGTACGGGACTAGCGGGAGTCCCAAGCTACGAGCAGTACTTC	CASSTGLAGVPSYEQYF	NA	TRBJ2-7	TRBV2	TRBD2
TGTGCCAGCAGTTCGGGACAAGTCTACGAGCAGTACTTC	CASSSGQVYEQYF	few	TRBJ2-7	TRBV2	NA
TGCGCCAGCACGACTAGCGGGAGGGCCCGCACAGATACGCAGTATTTT	CASTTSGRARTDTQYF	NA	TRBJ2-3	TRBV5-1	TRBD2
TGCAGTGCTAGAGATCACCCTAGGGTACTAGCGGGAAGCTACAATGAGCAGTTCTTC	CSARDHPRVLAGSYNEQFF	many	TRBJ2-1	TRBV20-1	TRBD2
TGTGCCAGCAGTTTCCGGGCGGGGGAAGCTTTCTTT	CASSFRAGEAFF	many	TRBJ1-1	TRBV2	NA
TGTGCCGCAAGAAACAGGGGGGGGAACACTGAAGCTTTCTTT	CAARNRGGNTEAFF	NA	TRBJ1-1	TRBV19	TRBD1
TGTGCCAGCAGCCCCCTCATAACCTACGAGCAGTACTTC	CASSPLITYEQYF	medium-sized	TRBJ2-7	TRBV25-1	NA
TGTGCCAGCAGCTTAGGGGGGGGATGGGGCATGGGCGAGCAGTACTTC	CASSLGGGWGMGEQYF	few	TRBJ2-7	TRBV7-6	TRBD2
TGTGCCAGCAGCCCGACCCGACGGAACACCGGGGAGCTGTTTTTT	CASSPTRRNTGELFF	many	TRBJ2-2	TRBV11-2	NA
TGTGCCAGCAGCTCAGGACAGTCAGCCTACAATGAGCAGTTCTTC	CASSSGQSAYNEQFF	many	TRBJ2-1	TRBV7-3	NA
TGTGCCAGCAGCCGAGGGGACGGGCCCTGGGGCTACACCTTC	CASSRGDGPWGYTF	NA	TRBJ1-2	TRBV3-1	NA
TGTGCCAGCAGCTTGGACAGGGGGAGTTACAATGAGCAGTTCTTC	CASSLDRGSYNEQFF	many	TRBJ2-1	TRBV7-2	TRBD1
TGTGCCAGCAGCTTAGGGTCTGGGGGCAGGGGCACTGAAGCTTTCTTT	CASSLGSGGRGTEAFF	few	TRBJ1-1	TRBV11-2	NA
TGTGCCAGCAGCTTAACCCCAGGGGGTGGCGGCTACACCTTC	CASSLTPGGGGYTF	many	TRBJ1-2	TRBV7-3	TRBD1
TGTGCCAGCAGTTACGGGCTGGCGACTCAGTACTTC	CASSYGLATQYF	few	TRBJ2-7	TRBV6-2/TRBV6-3	NA
TGTGCCAGTAGTACCGGGGACGCCAATCAGCCCCAGCATTTT	CASSTGDANQPQHF	medium-sized	TRBJ1-5	TRBV19	NA
TGTGCCTCAGAGGAGGGTGCCTTGAACACTGAAGCTTTCTTT	CASEEGALNTEAFF	NA	TRBJ1-1	TRBV28	NA
TGTGCCTGGAGGGGACCCGGGACAGGGAAACACGAGCAGTACTTC	CAWRGPGTGKHEQYF	NA	TRBJ2-7	TRBV30	TRBD1
TGTGCCAGCAGTGAAGGGCCGCCCTACGAGCAGTACTTC	CASSEGPPYEQYF	NA	TRBJ2-7	TRBV6-1	NA
TGTGCCAGTAGTTCCGGACTATTATTCGATGAGCAGTTCTTC	CASSSGLLFDEQFF	few	TRBJ2-1	TRBV19	NA
TGTGCCAGCAGTTTAACCTCGAACAGGGTGACCTATGGCTACACCTTC	CASSLTSNRVTYGYTF	few	TRBJ1-2	TRBV28	NA
TGCAGTGCTAGAAACCTGGACGGCCGGGGCTACACCTTC	CSARNLDGRGYTF	many	TRBJ1-2	TRBV20-1	NA
TGTGCCACCACAGAGACCAGGGGCCACAGCAATCAGCCCCAGCATTTT	CATTETRGHSNQPQHF	many	TRBJ1-5	TRBV24-1	NA